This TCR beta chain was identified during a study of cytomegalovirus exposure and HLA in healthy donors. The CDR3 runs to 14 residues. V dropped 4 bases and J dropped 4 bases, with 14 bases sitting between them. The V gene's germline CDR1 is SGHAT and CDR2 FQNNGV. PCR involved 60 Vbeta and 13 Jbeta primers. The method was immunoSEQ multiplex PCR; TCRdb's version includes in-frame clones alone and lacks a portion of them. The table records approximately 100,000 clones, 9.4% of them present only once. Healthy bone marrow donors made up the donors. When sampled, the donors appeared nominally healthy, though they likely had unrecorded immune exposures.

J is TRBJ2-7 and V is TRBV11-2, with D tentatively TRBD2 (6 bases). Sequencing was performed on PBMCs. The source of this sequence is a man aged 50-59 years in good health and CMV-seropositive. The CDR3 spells CASSWGRAGYEQYF. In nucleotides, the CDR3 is TGTGCCAGCAGCTGGGGTCGGGCGGGATACGAGCAGTACTTC.